This entry features one T cell receptor (beta chain) sequence. This sample was taken from a study of blood T cell repertoires in COVID-19. The overall study: COVID-19 samples collected from the United States, Italy and Spain covered acute and convalescent phases.

The method was immunoSEQ multiplex PCR; TCRdb's version includes in-frame clones alone and lacks a portion of them. The data contain approximately 150,000 clones, 70% to 85% of them singletons. Germline V CDR1 and CDR2: SGHDT, YYEEEE. V was pared by 5 bases and J by 8 bases, with 14 bases between. The CDR3 spans 14 residues. The source of this sequence is a man aged 60 to 75 with active or convalescent COVID-19. Specimen: peripheral blood. This rearrangement joins TRBV5-6 to TRBJ1-6, with a tentative D call TRBD1 (6 bases). DNA of the CDR3: TGTGCCAGCAGGGGCGACAGGCTGGATTCACCCCTCCACTTT. Translation: CASRGDRLDSPLHF.